This entry lists 28 T cell receptor beta chains sequenced from one sample in a study of shared clonotypes between healthy human individuals. Measured with immunoSEQ multiplex PCR; TCRdb has only the in-frame clones, and not every one. The table includes over 100,000 clones, about 71% detected once. Sequencing used memory CD8+ T cells sorted from blood. Indicated subset: CD45RO+ cells pooled with CCR7-negative TemRA cells. Source of these receptors: a woman aged 25 to 39 in good health.

The rearrangement joins TRBV19 to TRBJ2-7; 10 nucleotides line up with TRBD1. CDR3 length: 17 amino acids. The germline V gene has CDR1 LNHDA and CDR2 SQIVND (reference sequence). The ends lost 5 bases at V and 2 bases at J; junction bases unmatched: 12. This CDR3 reads CASSPNPGQGIPYEQYF. For the CDR3, the DNA is TGTGCCAGTAGTCCCAACCCGGGACAGGGGATCCCCTACGAGCAGTACTTC.

The V call is TRBV28, the J call TRBJ1-2; D gene uncertain. CDR1 and CDR2 from the germline V gene are MDHEN and SYDVKM. The CDR3 spans 15 residues. Between the trimmed V and J ends, which lost 4 bases and 3 bases, there was a span of 15 bases. CDR3 protein: CASSSRLIIDYGYTF. Here the CDR3 DNA reads TGTGCCAGCAGTTCCCGACTGATCATCGACTATGGCTACACCTTC.

This sequence joins TRBV9 and TRBJ2-4; TRBD2 aligns across 9 bases. V trimming: 0 bases; J trimming: 7 bases; junction bases outside the gene matches: 5. The CDR3 loop spans 15 amino acids. Germline V CDR1 and CDR2: SGDLS, YYNGEE. DNA of the CDR3: TGTGCCAGCAGCGTAGATTCCACTAGCGGGAACATTCAGTACTTC. Protein sequence: CASSVDSTSGNIQYF.

This sequence joins TRBV7-7 and TRBJ2-5, with 12 bases lining up with TRBD2. V was pared by 5 bases and J by 5 bases, with 12 bases of the junction left unmatched. Per the germline V gene, CDR1 is SSHAT and CDR2 is FNYEAQ (reference sequence). CDR3 size: 17 residues. In DNA form, the CDR3 reads TGTGCCAGCAGCCTTAGACTAGCGGGAGACCCTTGGGAGACCCAGTACTTC. As protein: CASSLRLAGDPWETQYF.

This chain connects TRBV4-1 to TRBJ2-2, with a weak D call TRBD1 (6 bases). Germline assignment: CDR1 MGHRA and CDR2 YSYEKL. V dropped 2 bases and J dropped 8 bases, with 15 bases sitting between them. The CDR3 consists of 15 residues. DNA of the CDR3: TGCGCCAGCAGCCAACTCCGGGACACCGCGGGGGAGCTGTTTTTT. This codes for CASSQLRDTAGELFF.

V and J are TRBV27 and TRBJ1-2, with 11 positions matching TRBD1. The CDR3 runs to 18 residues. V shed 3 bases and J 8 bases; nucleotides not matched to a gene: 17. The germline CDR1 and CDR2 sequences are MNHEY and SMNVEV (reference sequence). The CDR3 nucleotides read TGTGCCAGCAGTTTTACCCACTCGGACAGGGGGCCGGGAGCGGGCTACACCTTC. As protein: CASSFTHSDRGPGAGYTF.

The genes are TRBV4-2 and TRBJ1-1, with D possibly matching TRBD1 (6 bases). The CDR3 runs to 15 residues. CDR1 and CDR2 from the germline V gene are LGHNA and YNFKEQ. V dropped 1 base and J dropped 5 bases, with 14 bases sitting between them. CDR3 nucleotides: TGTGCCAGCAGCCAAGTACAGGGTGAAGAGACTGAAGCTTTCTTT. Its translation: CASSQVQGEETEAFF.

This clone has only one observation. The rearrangement links TRBV10-3 to TRBJ2-7; D remains unclear. Germline V lookup: CDR1 ENHRY, CDR2 SYGVKD. The V and J ends lost 6 bases and 0 bases respectively, with 21 bases between them. The CDR3 is made up of 17 amino acids. CDR3 in DNA: TGTGCCATCAGCGACGTTCGAGGTGGAGCGTTCTCCTACGAGCAGTACTTC. Translated, it gives CAISDVRGGAFSYEQYF.

V usage is TRBV10-3 and J usage is TRBJ1-1; weak D call: TRBD1 (6 bases). The CDR3 covers 18 residues. Trimming took off 2 bases at V and 4 bases at J, with 23 bases between the two ends. Germline V gene lookup returns CDR1 ENHRY and CDR2 SYGVKD. The CDR3 is CAISERGAFRFSSTEAFF. The DNA of the CDR3 is TGTGCCATCAGTGAGCGGGGGGCGTTTCGATTCTCTAGCACTGAAGCTTTCTTT.

V and J are TRBV18 and TRBJ2-7, with D perhaps TRBD2 (6 bases). CDR3 size: 15 residues. Germline-derived CDR1 and CDR2 are KGHSH and LQKENI. The ends were cut back, 4 bases at V and 0 bases at J, with 13 bases in the middle. The DNA for the CDR3 is TGTGCCAGCTCACGGGCGGAGGGTGTCTCCTACGAGCAGTACTTC. Translation gives CASSRAEGVSYEQYF.

The chain employs TRBV5-1 and TRBJ2-7, with TRBD1 matching over 9 bases. The J segment lost 1 base and the V segment lost 0 bases, leaving 5 bases of the junction unmatched. Germline CDR1 SGHRS, CDR2 YFSETQ. CDR3 size: 16 residues. CDR3 amino acids: CASSLAGTGISYEQYF. For the CDR3, the DNA is TGCGCCAGCAGCTTGGCCGGGACAGGGATATCCTACGAGCAGTACTTC.

This chain connects TRBV11-2 to TRBJ2-7; possibly TRBD2 for D (6 bases). Trimming removed 5 bases from V and 3 bases from J, with 8 bases in between. The germline V gene has CDR1 SGHAT and CDR2 FQNNGV. The CDR3 sequence is 12 residues long. The CDR3 DNA reads as TGTGCCAGCAGCCTTAGCGGCTACGAGCAGTACTTC. Residues: CASSLSGYEQYF.

Only a few counts were recorded for this clone. DNA of the CDR3: TGTGCCAGCAGTGAAACGCTTAGAGAGGTTAATGAAAAACTGTTTTTT. Translating gives CASSETLREVNEKLFF. The rearrangement uses TRBV2 and TRBJ1-4; D not certain. V was shortened by 2 bases and J by 4 bases, with 14 bases between the two germline ends. This CDR3 region has 16 residues. The germline gives CDR1 SNHLY, CDR2 FYNNEI. Together with reference TRBV2 and TRBJ1-4, the CDR3 gives the full variable domain: EPEVTQTPSHQVTQMGQEVILRCVPISNHLYFYWYRQILGQKVEFLVSFYNNEISEKSEIFDDQFSVERPDGSNFTLKIRSTKLEDSAMYFCASSETLREVNEKLFFGSGTQLSVL.

The V call is TRBV6-1, the J call TRBJ2-7; D is uncertain. Germline CDR1 is MNHNS and CDR2 is SASEGT. The V and J ends lost 7 bases and 3 bases respectively, with 13 bases between them. This CDR3 region has 13 residues. The CDR3 DNA reads as TGTGCCAGCAAGCTCTGGCAGGACTACGAGCAGTACTTC. As protein: CASKLWQDYEQYF.

The chain employs TRBV9 and TRBJ2-1; D is possibly TRBD2 (5 bases). Germline CDR1 SGDLS, CDR2 YYNGEE. V was cut by 0 bases and J by 9 bases, with 13 bases left in between. There are 14 residues in the CDR3. For the CDR3, the DNA is TGTGCCAGCAGCGTAGGCGCACTAGGTCCTGAGCAGTTCTTC. This codes for CASSVGALGPEQFF.

This clone was detected only a few times. J is TRBJ2-2 and V is TRBV11-2; TRBD2 matches 7 bases. Germline V gene data show CDR1 as SGHAT and CDR2 as FQNNGV. Trimming removed 5 bases from V and 4 bases from J; junction bases left unmatched: 10. The length of the CDR3 is 16 residues. This CDR3 is CASSEVSGGFTGELFF. CDR3 nucleotides: TGTGCCAGCAGCGAGGTCTCGGGAGGCTTCACCGGGGAGCTGTTTTTT.

On this clone: One base away lies a much larger clone, so this may be a sequencing read error. V is TRBV7-7 and J is TRBJ1-3; TRBD1 aligns across 7 bases. Germline CDR1 reads SSHAT; CDR2 reads FNYEAQ (reference sequence). The CDR3 is made up of 17 amino acids. In DNA, the CDR3 is TGTGCCGGCAGCTTAGTGTGTGGAGGGGGCGATGGAAACACCATATATTTT. Protein: CAGSLVCGGGDGNTIYF.

This clone appeared a few times. This sequence joins TRBV4-2 and TRBJ1-2, with D tentatively TRBD1 (6 bases). Per the germline V gene, CDR1 is LGHNA and CDR2 is YNFKEQ. V shed 0 bases and J shed 0 bases, with 17 bases lying between them. The CDR3 spans 18 residues. This chain's CDR3 is CASSQDIAEGVSNYGYTF. The CDR3 DNA sequence: TGTGCCAGCAGCCAAGATATCGCGGAGGGGGTCTCTAACTATGGCTACACCTTC.

This clone appeared many times. The V call is TRBV6-1, the J call TRBJ2-7; 8 positions agree with TRBD2. The V and J ends lost 1 base and 4 bases, in that order; junction bases with no gene match: 6. The CDR3 loop spans 15 amino acids. CDR1 MNHNS and CDR2 SASEGT come from the germline V gene. CDR3 region: CASSEETGGPYEQYF. Written as DNA, the CDR3 is TGTGCCAGCAGTGAAGAGACGGGAGGGCCTTACGAGCAGTACTTC.

The chain is built from TRBV6-5 and TRBJ2-2; D may be TRBD1 or TRBD2 (5 bases each). Deletions cut 2 bases from V and 7 bases from J, with 11 bases between. Looked up from germline, CDR1 is MNHEY and CDR2 is SVGAGI. The CDR3 totals 14 residues. CDR3 nucleotides: TGTGCCAGCAGTTACGGGACGTTTGACGGGGAGCTGTTTTTT. Its protein product is CASSYGTFDGELFF.

The J gene is TRBJ1-2, the V gene TRBV5-1; TRBD1 agrees at 11 bases. The CDR3 runs 14 residues. CDR1 is SGHRS, CDR2 YFSETQ, per germline. After removal of 0 bases from V and 8 bases from J, the junction contained 3 bases not matched to a gene. The CDR3 DNA follows: TGCGCCAGCAGCTTGGGGACAGGGGGCTTCGGCTACACCTTC. This encodes CASSLGTGGFGYTF.

This chain uses TRBV9 with TRBJ2-7, with no clear D. This CDR3 contains 15 residues. Trimming shortened V by 0 bases and J by 0 bases, and 10 bases separated the two germline ends. Germline assignment: CDR1 SGDLS and CDR2 YYNGEE. The CDR3 loop reads CASSVGTGSSYEQYF. The CDR3 nucleotides read TGTGCCAGCAGCGTAGGGACCGGTAGCTCCTACGAGCAGTACTTC.

The chain recombines TRBV27 with TRBJ2-5; TRBD1 might be the D (6 bases). The CDR3 spans 14 residues. CDR1 MNHEY and CDR2 SMNVEV come from the germline V gene (reference sequence). V dropped 5 bases and J dropped 4 bases, with 14 bases sitting between them. In nucleotides, the CDR3 is TGTGCCAGCAGTCCCTATTCCAGGGGAGAGACCCAGTACTTC. It codes for CASSPYSRGETQYF.

J is TRBJ1-1 and V is TRBV10-3; tentatively, D is TRBD1 (5 bases). CDR3 length equals 14 residues. Germline-derived CDR1 and CDR2 are ENHRY and SYGVKD. V was cut by 0 bases and J by 7 bases, with 12 bases left in between. CDR3 region: CAISESGRPREAFF. In nucleotides, the CDR3 is TGTGCCATCAGTGAGTCGGGACGGCCCCGTGAAGCTTTCTTT.

The chain combines TRBV10-3 with TRBJ2-5, with D unresolved. V dropped 4 bases and J dropped 0 bases, with 6 bases sitting between them. The germline gives CDR1 ENHRY, CDR2 SYGVKD. The CDR3 is made up of 13 amino acids. This chain's CDR3 is CAISVSNQETQYF. The CDR3 region has the DNA TGTGCCATCAGTGTCTCCAACCAAGAGACCCAGTACTTC.

The chain carries TRBV6-4 and TRBJ1-1; 8 positions agree with TRBD1. Unmatched junction bases numbered 18, after V lost 5 bases and J lost 7 bases. The germline gives CDR1 MRHNA, CDR2 SNTAGT. CDR3 size: 17 residues. The CDR3 loop is CASSQTDRGRIEVEAFF. The CDR3 DNA follows: TGTGCCAGCAGTCAAACCGACAGGGGCCGTATAGAGGTTGAAGCTTTCTTT.

The rearrangement uses TRBV5-1 and TRBJ1-5; 7 nucleotides match TRBD1. This CDR3 contains 16 residues. From germline, CDR1 is SGHRS and CDR2 YFSETQ. Trimming took 0 bases from V and 4 from J; bases not matched to a gene: 7. CDR3 residues: CASSLGEGGRNQPQHF. The CDR3 DNA is TGCGCCAGCAGCTTGGGAGAAGGGGGCAGAAATCAGCCCCAGCATTTT.

The chain joins TRBV5-4 to TRBJ2-1, with D hard to call. Germline CDR1 and CDR2: SGHNT and YYREEE (reference sequence). V lost 4 bases and J 9 bases, leaving 8 bases between the germline ends. The CDR3 consists of 11 residues. CDR3 sequence: CASSLDAEQFF. In DNA form, the CDR3 reads TGTGCCAGCAGCCTTGATGCTGAGCAGTTCTTC.